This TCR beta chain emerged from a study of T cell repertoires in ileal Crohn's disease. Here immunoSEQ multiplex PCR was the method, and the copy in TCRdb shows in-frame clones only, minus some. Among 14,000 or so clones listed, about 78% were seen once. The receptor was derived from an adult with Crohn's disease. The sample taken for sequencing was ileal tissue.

In DNA form, the CDR3 reads TGCAGCGTTGAAAGGGGAGGGTACGGCTACACCTTC. Its protein is CSVERGGYGYTF. The V gene is TRBV29-1, the J gene TRBJ1-2; maybe TRBD1 (5 bases). Trimming took 2 bases from V and 8 from J, leaving 12 bases between them. CDR1 is SQVTM, CDR2 ANQGSEA, per germline. This CDR3 is built from 12 residues.